This T cell receptor beta chain was observed in a study of shared clonotypes between healthy human individuals. Repertoires were generated with immunoSEQ multiplex PCR, while TCRdb's copy carries only in-frame clones and drops some. The table records over a million clones, roughly 98.5% of them present only once. Sequencing input: naive CD4+ T cells sorted from blood. Subset denoted: CD45RA+ positively selected. This TCR derives from a man aged 25 to 45 in good health.

The CDR3 region is CASSEDPNTGELFF. DNA for the CDR3: TGTGCCAGCAGCGAGGATCCGAACACCGGGGAGCTGTTTTTT. The chain links TRBV9 to TRBJ2-2; no clear D. CDR3 length: 14 residues. V was clipped by 3 bases and J by 0 bases, with 6 bases between them. Germline CDR1 is SGDLS and CDR2 is YYNGEE.